This passage covers 24 T cell receptor beta chains from one sample sequenced in a study of blood T cell repertoires in COVID-19. Only in-frame clones appear in the TCRdb table, and some are missing; sequencing was by immunoSEQ multiplex PCR. The sample lists 60,000 to 70,000 clones; approximately 80% were seen once. The specimen was peripheral blood. These TCRs come from a woman older than 75 with acute or convalescent COVID-19.

The J gene is TRBJ1-5, the V gene TRBV19, with 12 bases fitting TRBD1. Germline assignment: CDR1 LNHDA and CDR2 SQIVND (reference sequence). This CDR3 has 16 residues. V lost 5 bases to trimming and J lost 5 bases; unmatched junction nucleotides: 7. DNA of the CDR3: TGTGCCAGTAGTCCCCGGGACAGGGGGCGCGATCAGCCCCAGCATTTT. Amino acids: CASSPRDRGRDQPQHF.

The chain employs TRBV10-3 and TRBJ1-1; no reliable D call. Trimming removed 0 bases from V and 1 base from J, with 12 bases in between. This CDR3 is built from 16 residues. Germline V gene lookup returns CDR1 ENHRY and CDR2 SYGVKD. The CDR3 region has the DNA TGTGCCATCAGTGAGTCGACTCGTCAGACGAACACTGAAGCTTTCTTT. Its translation: CAISESTRQTNTEAFF.

The chain couples TRBV18 to TRBJ2-2, with D perhaps TRBD2 (5 bases). The CDR3 runs to 15 residues. Trimming left V 3 bases short and J 3 bases short, with 11 bases between. CDR1 and CDR2 from the germline V gene are KGHSH and LQKENI. The CDR3 is CASSPGEGDTGELFF. The DNA of the CDR3 is TGTGCCAGCTCACCCGGGGAAGGCGACACCGGGGAGCTGTTTTTT.

J is TRBJ2-2 and V is TRBV7-2, with D tentatively TRBD1 (6 bases). From germline, CDR1 is SGHTA and CDR2 FQGNSA. The ends were cut back, 2 bases at V and 6 bases at J, with 16 bases in the middle. The CDR3 has 16 residues. The CDR3 DNA reads TGTGCCAGCAGCTTAAACGCCAGGGGTAATTCCGGGGAGCTGTTTTTT. Amino acids: CASSLNARGNSGELFF.

This chain links TRBV11-2 with TRBJ2-7; 11 bases align to TRBD2. The length of the CDR3 is 15 residues. After removal of 5 bases from V and 3 bases from J, the junction contained 6 bases not matched to a gene. The germline V gene has CDR1 SGHAT and CDR2 FQNNGV. CDR3 sequence: CASSPGLAGHYEQYF. CDR3 DNA: TGTGCCAGCAGCCCCGGACTAGCGGGCCACTACGAGCAGTACTTC.

The chain has TRBV28 and TRBJ2-3; 8 nucleotides match TRBD2. Germline loops: CDR1 MDHEN, CDR2 SYDVKM. V gave up 7 bases and J gave up 3 bases; unmatched junction bases: 6. This CDR3 spans 14 amino acids. CDR3 sequence (DNA): TGTGCCAGCAACCAACTAGCGGATACAGATACGCAGTATTTT. It codes for CASNQLADTDTQYF.

The chain uses TRBV7-3 and TRBJ2-1, with a possible D match to TRBD2 (5 bases). The V end was cut by 1 base, the J end by 10 bases, with 11 bases between. The CDR3 has 13 amino acids. CDR1 and CDR2 (germline): SGHTA, FQGTGA. The CDR3: CASSLSGEREQFF. For the CDR3, the DNA is TGTGCCAGCAGCTTAAGTGGGGAGCGCGAGCAGTTCTTC.

V and J are TRBV3-1 (or the pseudogene TRBV3-2) and TRBJ2-1; 10 positions agree with TRBD1. Looked up from germline, CDR1 is LGHDT and CDR2 is YNNKEL (reference sequence). The CDR3 runs 14 residues. After removal of 1 base from V and 12 bases from J, the junction contained 6 bases not matched to a gene. The DNA of the CDR3 is TGTGCCAGCAGCCAAGGAAGGACAGGGGGACGGCAGTTCTTC. Its translation is CASSQGRTGGRQFF.

The chain is built from TRBV2 and TRBJ1-1; 9 bases fit TRBD1. Per germline, CDR1 SNHLY and CDR2 FYNNEI. CDR3 length: 12 residues. The ends lost 6 bases at V and 6 bases at J; junction bases unmatched: 2. The CDR3 sequence: CASRDRGPEAFF. In DNA form, the CDR3 reads TGTGCCAGCAGGGACAGGGGTCCTGAAGCTTTCTTT.

This chain joins TRBV6-5 and TRBJ2-1, with a tentative D call TRBD2 (7 bases). Germline values: CDR1 MNHEY, CDR2 SVGAGI. This CDR3 has 15 amino acids. Trimming took 7 bases from V and 0 from J, leaving 13 bases between them. CDR3: CASIKGGSSYNEQFF. The CDR3 DNA sequence: TGTGCCAGCATCAAGGGGGGGAGCTCCTACAATGAGCAGTTCTTC.

V and J are TRBV11-2 and TRBJ2-7; D gene ambiguous. Trimming removed 4 bases from V and 5 bases from J, with 15 bases in between. CDR1 SGHAT and CDR2 FQNNGV come from the germline V gene. This CDR3 region has 14 residues. CDR3 in amino acids: CASSSPAGSDEQYF. The CDR3 nucleotides are TGTGCCAGCAGCTCCCCGGCCGGGTCCGACGAGCAGTACTTC.

In its sample, this clone was seen a few times. The genes are TRBV11-1 and TRBJ2-7, with D possibly matching TRBD1 (5 bases). The germline CDR1 and CDR2 sequences are SGHAT and FQDESV (reference sequence). Trimming pared 2 bases from V and 5 bases from J, leaving 10 bases between. This CDR3 region has 13 residues. CDR3 sequence: CASSLSGIHEQYF. As DNA, the CDR3 is TGTGCCAGCAGCTTATCAGGGATCCACGAGCAGTACTTC.

The V call is TRBV2, the J call TRBJ1-1; TRBD1 is a possible D gene (6 bases). The germline V gene encodes CDR1 SNHLY and CDR2 FYNNEI. V shed 4 bases and J shed 7 bases, with 19 bases lying between them. The CDR3 has 15 amino acids. The CDR3 coding sequence is TGTGCCAGCAGTGTCGACAGGCGGGCGACCCTTGAAGCTTTCTTT. Its translation: CASSVDRRATLEAFF. The full variable domain, with the rest looked up from reference TRBV2 and TRBJ1-1, is EPEVTQTPSHQVTQMGQEVILRCVPISNHLYFYWYRQILGQKVEFLVSFYNNEISEKSEIFDDQFSVERPDGSNFTLKIRSTKLEDSAMYFCASSVDRRATLEAFFGQGTRLTVV.

This clone appeared a single time. For the CDR3, the DNA is TGTGCCTGGAGTGTAATCGGGCCCGGGGGGGAGCAGTACTTC. Protein sequence: CAWSVIGPGGEQYF. The rearrangement links TRBV30 to TRBJ2-7; 7 bases map to TRBD2. The CDR3 loop spans 14 amino acids. V lost 0 bases and J lost 7; bases outside the gene matches: 9. Germline V lookup: CDR1 GTSNPN, CDR2 SVGIG (reference sequence).

The CDR3 DNA reads TGTGCCAGCAGCCTGACAGGAGACCGTGAAGCTTTCTTT. This sequence encodes CASSLTGDREAFF. The chain is built from TRBV5-6 and TRBJ1-1; maybe TRBD1 (6 bases). The CDR3 runs 13 residues. With 4 bases removed from V and 7 bases from J, the gap between germline ends came to 14 bases. Germline-derived CDR1 and CDR2 are SGHDT and YYEEEE.

This clone was picked up many times. Other DNA sequences in the sample encode the same CDR3. The rearrangement links TRBV9 to TRBJ2-7, with TRBD1 identical over 7 bases. This CDR3 is 15 amino acids long. Germline V gene lookup returns CDR1 SGDLS and CDR2 YYNGEE. The junction had 3 bases not matched to a gene; V was cut back by 0 bases and J by 0 bases. This CDR3 reads CASSVGGDSSYEQYF. The CDR3 nucleotides read TGTGCCAGCAGCGTAGGAGGGGACAGCTCCTACGAGCAGTACTTC.

CDR3 coding DNA: TGTGCCTGGAACAGGAATGAAGATGGCTACACCTTC. Amino acids: CAWNRNEDGYTF. The gene calls are TRBV30 and TRBJ1-2, with TRBD1 as a possible D gene (5 bases). The germline V gene has CDR1 GTSNPN and CDR2 SVGIG (reference sequence). CDR3 length: 12 amino acids. V was cut by 4 bases and J by 6 bases, with 12 bases left in between.

The chain links TRBV7-8 to TRBJ1-1; D ambiguous. The CDR3 has 16 amino acids. Trimming removed 1 base from V and 3 bases from J, with 15 bases in between. The germline gives CDR1 SGHVS, CDR2 FQNEAQ. The chain's CDR3 is CASSLGRRPRDTEAFF. The CDR3 DNA reads as TGTGCCAGCAGCTTAGGTAGGAGACCTCGGGACACTGAAGCTTTCTTT.

The chain carries TRBV3-1 (or the pseudogene TRBV3-2) and TRBJ1-1; D is undetermined. The CDR3 extends over 13 amino acids. V lost 1 base to trimming and J lost 5 bases, with 8 bases between them. Germline V gives CDR1 LGHDT, CDR2 YNNKEL (reference sequence). CDR3 sequence: CASSQVLSTEAFF. The CDR3 DNA reads TGTGCCAGCAGCCAAGTGTTGAGTACTGAAGCTTTCTTT.

The table lists this clone with a few counts. The rearrangement links TRBV3-1 (or the pseudogene TRBV3-2) to TRBJ2-5; 8 positions match TRBD2. There are 14 residues in the CDR3. Germline CDR1 is LGHDT and CDR2 is YNNKEL (reference sequence). V lost 3 bases and J lost 7; bases outside the gene matches: 7. The CDR3 region has the DNA TGTGCCAGCAGCCAGCGGGAGGCCGGGGGGACCCAGTACTTC. This gives the protein CASSQREAGGTQYF.

The chain couples TRBV6-5 to TRBJ1-2; the D gene is possibly TRBD1 (6 bases). V lost 7 bases and J 8 bases, leaving 23 bases between the germline ends. Per the germline V gene, CDR1 is MNHEY and CDR2 is SVGAGI. This CDR3 region has 15 residues. The CDR3 bases are TGTGCCAGCATCCCCGCCAACCGGGGGGCGAGCGGCTACACCTTC. This encodes CASIPANRGASGYTF.

CDR3 in amino acids: CASSERAGGTEAFF. The CDR3 DNA reads TGTGCCAGCAGTGAACGGGCAGGAGGTACTGAAGCTTTCTTT. The chain recombines TRBV6-1 with TRBJ1-1; D uncertain. The CDR3 consists of 14 residues. CDR1 MNHNS and CDR2 SASEGT come from the germline V gene. V was trimmed by 2 bases and J by 5 bases, leaving 12 bases between them.

The chain has TRBV5-6 and TRBJ1-2; the D gene is possibly TRBD1 (5 bases). Germline V gives CDR1 SGHDT, CDR2 YYEEEE. The V gene lost 1 base and the J gene lost 2 bases, with 9 bases spanning the gap. This CDR3 contains 14 residues. The CDR3 reads CASSLLGVNYGYTF. CDR3 coding DNA: TGTGCCAGCAGCTTGTTAGGGGTCAACTATGGCTACACCTTC.

V usage is TRBV7-8 and J usage is TRBJ2-2; 10 bases fit TRBD2. There are 17 residues in the CDR3. The ends lost 4 bases at V and 8 bases at J; junction bases unmatched: 13. CDR1 is SGHVS, CDR2 FQNEAQ, per germline. The CDR3 DNA is TGTGCCAGCAGCTCGAATAGCGGGAGGCCTGCATGGGGGGAGCTGTTTTTT. Translated: CASSSNSGRPAWGELFF.